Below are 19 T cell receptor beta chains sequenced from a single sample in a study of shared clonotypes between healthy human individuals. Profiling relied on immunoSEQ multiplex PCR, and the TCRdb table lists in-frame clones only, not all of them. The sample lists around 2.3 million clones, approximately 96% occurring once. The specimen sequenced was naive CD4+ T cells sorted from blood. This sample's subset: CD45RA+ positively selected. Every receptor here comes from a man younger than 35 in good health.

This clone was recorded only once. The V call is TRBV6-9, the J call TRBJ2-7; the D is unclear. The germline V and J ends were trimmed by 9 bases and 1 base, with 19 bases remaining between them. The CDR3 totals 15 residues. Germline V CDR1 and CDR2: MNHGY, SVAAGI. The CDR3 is CASGAQFPLSYEQYF. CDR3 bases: TGTGCCAGTGGAGCCCAGTTTCCCCTTTCCTACGAGCAGTACTTC.

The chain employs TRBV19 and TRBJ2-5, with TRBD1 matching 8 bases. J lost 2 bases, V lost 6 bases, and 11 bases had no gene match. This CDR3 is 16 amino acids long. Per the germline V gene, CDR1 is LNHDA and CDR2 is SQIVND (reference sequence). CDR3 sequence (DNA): TGTGCCAGTAGCTCCGGGACAGGAGCTACTCAAGAGACCCAGTACTTC. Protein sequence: CASSSGTGATQETQYF.

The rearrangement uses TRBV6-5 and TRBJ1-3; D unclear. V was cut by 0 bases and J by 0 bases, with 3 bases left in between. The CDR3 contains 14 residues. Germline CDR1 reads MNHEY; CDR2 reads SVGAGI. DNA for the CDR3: TGTGCCAGCAGTTACTCGGTCTCTGGAAACACCATATATTTT. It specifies CASSYSVSGNTIYF.

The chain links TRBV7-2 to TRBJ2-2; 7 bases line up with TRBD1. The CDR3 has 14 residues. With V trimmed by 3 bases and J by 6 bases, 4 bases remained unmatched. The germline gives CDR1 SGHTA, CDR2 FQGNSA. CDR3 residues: CASSFDRVPGELFF. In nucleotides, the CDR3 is TGTGCCAGCAGCTTCGACAGGGTCCCCGGGGAGCTGTTTTTT.

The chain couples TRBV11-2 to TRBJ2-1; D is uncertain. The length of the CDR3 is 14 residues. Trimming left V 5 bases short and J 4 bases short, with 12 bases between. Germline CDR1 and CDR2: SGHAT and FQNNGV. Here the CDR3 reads CASSPDFFYNEQFF. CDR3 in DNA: TGTGCCAGCAGCCCCGACTTTTTTTACAATGAGCAGTTCTTC.

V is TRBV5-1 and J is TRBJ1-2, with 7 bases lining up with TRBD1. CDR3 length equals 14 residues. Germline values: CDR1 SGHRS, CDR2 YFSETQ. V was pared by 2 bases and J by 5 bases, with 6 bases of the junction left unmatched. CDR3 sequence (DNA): TGCGCCAGCAGCTTAACAGGGGAGCTTTATGGCTACACCTTC. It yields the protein CASSLTGELYGYTF.

In DNA form, the CDR3 reads TGTGCCACTCTGGGACAGGGCCGAAACACCATATATTTT. Residues: CATLGQGRNTIYF. V is TRBV28 and J is TRBJ1-3; TRBD1 matches 9 bases. The CDR3 runs 13 residues. V shed 10 bases and J 5 bases; nucleotides not matched to a gene: 6. Germline CDR1 MDHEN, CDR2 SYDVKM.

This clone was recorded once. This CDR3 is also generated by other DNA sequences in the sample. CDR3 protein: CASSLVQGIYEQYF. CDR3 bases: TGTGCCAGCAGCTTAGTACAGGGAATCTACGAGCAGTACTTC. J is TRBJ2-7 and V is TRBV7-2, with D perhaps TRBD1 (6 bases). In germline, CDR1 is SGHTA, CDR2 FQGNSA. Trimming stripped 1 base from V and 3 bases from J, with 10 bases between. This CDR3 spans 14 amino acids.

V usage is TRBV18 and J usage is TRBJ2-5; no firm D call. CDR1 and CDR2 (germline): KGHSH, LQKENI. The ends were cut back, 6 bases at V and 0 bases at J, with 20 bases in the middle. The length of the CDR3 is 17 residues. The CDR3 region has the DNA TGTGCCAGCTCTCGGAACCCCACGGTGAAGTACCAAGAGACCCAGTACTTC. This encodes CASSRNPTVKYQETQYF.

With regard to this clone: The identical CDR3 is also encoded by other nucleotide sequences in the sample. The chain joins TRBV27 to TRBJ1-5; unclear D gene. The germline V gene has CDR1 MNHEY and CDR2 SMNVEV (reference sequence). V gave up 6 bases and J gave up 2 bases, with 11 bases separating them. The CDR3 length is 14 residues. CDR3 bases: TGTGCCAGCAGGCCTAGTGGGGGCAATCAGCCCCAGCATTTT. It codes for CASRPSGGNQPQHF.

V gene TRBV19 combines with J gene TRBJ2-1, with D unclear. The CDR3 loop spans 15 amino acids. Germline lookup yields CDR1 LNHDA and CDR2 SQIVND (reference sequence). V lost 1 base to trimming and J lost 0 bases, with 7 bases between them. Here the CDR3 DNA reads TGTGCCAGTAGTATAGGTTCCATCTCCTACAATGAGCAGTTCTTC. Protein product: CASSIGSISYNEQFF. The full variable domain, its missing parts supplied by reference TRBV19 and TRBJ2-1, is DGGITQSPKYLFRKEGQNVTLSCEQNLNHDAMYWYRQDPGQGLRLIYYSQIVNDFQKGDIAEGYSVSREKKESFPLTVTSAQKNPTAFYLCASSIGSISYNEQFFGPGTRLTVL.

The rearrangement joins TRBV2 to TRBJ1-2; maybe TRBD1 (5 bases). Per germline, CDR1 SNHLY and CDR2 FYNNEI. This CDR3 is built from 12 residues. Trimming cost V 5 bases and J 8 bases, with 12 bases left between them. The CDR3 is CASSSRVWGYTF. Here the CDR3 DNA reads TGTGCCAGCAGTTCCAGGGTCTGGGGCTACACCTTC.

The CDR3 here is CASSIARGLYEQYF. CDR3 bases: TGTGCCAGTAGTATCGCCAGGGGGCTCTACGAGCAGTACTTC. This chain joins TRBV19 and TRBJ2-7; 8 bases map to TRBD1. Germline CDR1 is LNHDA and CDR2 is SQIVND (reference sequence). The CDR3 length is 14 residues. Trimming removed 3 bases from V and 3 bases from J; junction bases left unmatched: 4.

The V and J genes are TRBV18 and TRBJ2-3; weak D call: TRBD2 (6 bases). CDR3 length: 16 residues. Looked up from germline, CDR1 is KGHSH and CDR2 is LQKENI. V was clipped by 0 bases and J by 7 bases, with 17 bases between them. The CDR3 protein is CASSPPTFQRANTQYF. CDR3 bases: TGTGCCAGCTCACCACCGACCTTCCAGCGGGCGAATACGCAGTATTTT.

The CDR3 loop reads CASSLSRGAYNEQFF. DNA of the CDR3: TGTGCCAGCAGTTTGTCCCGGGGAGCCTACAATGAGCAGTTCTTC. The V gene is TRBV28, the J gene TRBJ2-1; possibly TRBD2 for D (5 bases). CDR1 MDHEN and CDR2 SYDVKM come from the germline V gene. The CDR3 has 15 residues. V shed 3 bases and J shed 2 bases, with 11 bases lying between them.

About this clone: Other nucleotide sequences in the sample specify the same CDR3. CDR3 in amino acids: CASSLRANYGYTF. For the CDR3, the DNA is TGTGCCAGCAGTTTAAGAGCTAACTATGGCTACACCTTC. The chain joins TRBV27 to TRBJ1-2; D ambiguous. Per germline, CDR1 MNHEY and CDR2 SMNVEV (reference sequence). The V gene lost 2 bases and the J gene lost 0 bases, with 4 bases spanning the gap. This CDR3 is 13 amino acids long.

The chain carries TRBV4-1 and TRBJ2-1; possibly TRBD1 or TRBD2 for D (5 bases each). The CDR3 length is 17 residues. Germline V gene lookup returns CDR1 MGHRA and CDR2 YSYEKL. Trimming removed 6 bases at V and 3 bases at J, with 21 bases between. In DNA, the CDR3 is TGCGCCAGCAGGGGGACGGCGGACGGTCAGAGCTACAATGAGCAGTTCTTC. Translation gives CASRGTADGQSYNEQFF.

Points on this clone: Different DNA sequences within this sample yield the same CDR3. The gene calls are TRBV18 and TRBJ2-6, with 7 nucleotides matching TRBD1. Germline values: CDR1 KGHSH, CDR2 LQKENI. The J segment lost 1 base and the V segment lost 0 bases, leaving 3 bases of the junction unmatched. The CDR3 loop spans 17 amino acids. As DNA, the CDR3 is TGTGCCAGCTCACCACCGACAGGGACATCTGGGGCCAACGTCCTGACTTTC. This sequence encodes CASSPPTGTSGANVLTF.

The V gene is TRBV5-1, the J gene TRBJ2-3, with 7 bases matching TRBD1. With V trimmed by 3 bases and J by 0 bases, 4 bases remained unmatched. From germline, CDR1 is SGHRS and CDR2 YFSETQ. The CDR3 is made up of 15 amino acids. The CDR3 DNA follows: TGCGCCAGCAGCTCACAGGGGATTAGCACAGATACGCAGTATTTT. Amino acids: CASSSQGISTDTQYF.